Below, one T cell receptor beta chain is given with its context. The sample originates from a study of blood T cell repertoires in COVID-19. Background on the study: Researchers got acute and convalescent COVID-19 samples from the United States, Italy and Spain. Nucleic acid was either cDNA or gDNA, and it came from T cells, B-cell-depleted T cells, or PBMCs.

In the original processing: Researchers report that nucleated cell counts were estimated from reference gene primer amplification. TCRdb's table, derived via immunoSEQ multiplex PCR, lists solely in-frame clones and lacks some. V and J calls and clone size are given by that table; D and trimming were obtained from the DNA. The sample includes around 60,000 clones, approximately 92% of them seen just once. Germline V CDR1 and CDR2: LNHNV, YYDKDF (reference sequence). The CDR3 contains 18 residues. V gave up 1 base and J gave up 2 bases; unmatched junction bases: 13. The sequenced sample was peripheral blood. The source of this sequence is a man aged 45 to 65 with active COVID-19. The chain combines TRBV15 with TRBJ2-7, with 8 bases matching TRBD1. The CDR3 region is CATSRGTGSQGGAYEQYF. As DNA, the CDR3 is TGTGCCACCAGCAGAGGGACAGGGTCCCAGGGGGGTGCCTACGAGCAGTACTTC.